A selection of T cell receptor beta chains follows, all from one sample in a study of cytomegalovirus exposure and HLA in healthy donors. Only in-frame clones appear in the TCRdb table, and some are missing; sequencing was by immunoSEQ multiplex PCR. This repertoire shows about 49,000 clones, about 91% found once; its top ten account for approximately 1.5%. Material for sequencing was PBMCs. The receptors come from a man younger than 35 in good health and CMV-seronegative. Each CDR3 is given with its conserved first and last residue. The order of the fields is J gene, D gene, clone size, V gene, CDR3 DNA, CDR3 protein. A D gene is named only where the DNA matches it firmly. Part of the rows lack a size; the others show once, few, many or a class for expanded clones.

>TRBJ2-7|NA|NA|TRBV12-5
TGTGCTAGTGCCCCAGGTGTCTCCTACGAGCAGTACTTC
CASAPGVSYEQYF
>TRBJ2-1|TRBD1|NA|TRBV5-5
TGTGCCAGCAGCTTCGAGGACAGGGGCACCTACAATGAGCAGTTCTTC
CASSFEDRGTYNEQFF
>TRBJ2-3|NA|once|TRBV10-3
TGTGCCATCAGTGGTATGGTGGGCAGTTCCCTCCCCCGGGATACGCAGTATTTT
CAISGMVGSSLPRDTQYF
>TRBJ2-3|NA|NA|TRBV11-3
TGTGCCACCTCACTAAGAAGGAAGGATACGCAGTATTTT
CATSLRRKDTQYF
>TRBJ2-3|TRBD2|NA|TRBV6-4
TGTGCCAGCAGTGACTCGATGGCGGGAGGGCCAGATACGCAGTATTTT
CASSDSMAGGPDTQYF
>TRBJ2-5|TRBD2|NA|TRBV7-3
TGTGCCAGCAGTCCGAACGGACTAGGAACAGAGACCCAGTACTTC
CASSPNGLGTETQYF
>TRBJ2-1|NA|NA|TRBV11-3
TGTGCCAGCAGCACCCCCGGGAACGGGCTATACAATGAGCAGTTCTTC
CASSTPGNGLYNEQFF
>TRBJ1-5|NA|NA|TRBV19
TGTGCCTCCTCCGGGACACTCAATAGCAATCAGCCCCAGCATTTT
CASSGTLNSNQPQHF
>TRBJ2-2|NA|NA|TRBV5-5
TGTGCCAGCAGCTTAACCCAGACTAGAAACACCGGGGAGCTGTTTTTT
CASSLTQTRNTGELFF
>TRBJ2-7|NA|NA|TRBV4-1
TGCGCCAGCAGCCAAGAACAGGGCTACTCCTACGAGCAGTACTTC
CASSQEQGYSYEQYF
>TRBJ2-7|TRBD1|NA|TRBV2
TGTGCCAGCAATGGGGACAGTATGTACGAGCAGTACTTC
CASNGDSMYEQYF
>TRBJ2-2|TRBD1|NA|TRBV6-1
TGTGCCAGCCAGAGGACAGGAGGCACCGGGGAGCTGTTTTTT
CASQRTGGTGELFF
>TRBJ2-7|NA|NA|TRBV28
TGTGCCAGCAGTTGGGCAGGGTATTCCTACGAGCAGTACTTC
CASSWAGYSYEQYF
>TRBJ2-7|TRBD1|NA|TRBV28
TGTGCCAGCAGTACGGCAGGGGGCGTAGGACTACGATACGAGCAGTACTTC
CASSTAGGVGLRYEQYF
>TRBJ2-2|NA|NA|TRBV9
TGTGCCAGCAGCGTGGGCCCCGGGGAGCTGTTTTTT
CASSVGPGELFF
>TRBJ1-2|NA|NA|TRBV30
TGTGCCTGGAGTACGGACACCTCCAATAACTATGGCTACACCTTC
CAWSTDTSNNYGYTF
>TRBJ2-1|NA|NA|TRBV11-2
TGTGCCAGCAGCTTAGCTGCTAGCGCCTACAATGAGCAGTTCTTC
CASSLAASAYNEQFF
>TRBJ2-1|NA|NA|TRBV5-5
TGTGCCAGCAGCTCAGGGTTCTACAATGAGCAGTTCTTC
CASSSGFYNEQFF
>TRBJ1-5|NA|once|TRBV2
TGTGCCAGCAGTGAAGGAGCGGAACAGCCCCAGCATTTT
CASSEGAEQPQHF
>TRBJ1-5|NA|NA|TRBV18
TGTGCCAGCTCACCAGGTGGAGGGCAGCCCCAGCATTTT
CASSPGGGQPQHF
>TRBJ2-2|NA|NA|TRBV28
TGTGCCAGCAGTGGAGGGGACAGCTACACCGGGGAGCTGTTTTTT
CASSGGDSYTGELFF
>TRBJ2-2|NA|NA|TRBV6-1
TGTGCCAGCAGTGAAAACAGGGTGTCCGGGGAGCTGTTTTTT
CASSENRVSGELFF
>TRBJ2-7|NA|NA|TRBV27
TGTGCCAGCAGTTTATCGATAAAGGAGGAGCAGTACTTC
CASSLSIKEEQYF
>TRBJ2-2|NA|NA|TRBV5-4
TGTGCCAGCAGCCTAGGGGGTGTAGGGACCGGGGAGCTGTTTTTT
CASSLGGVGTGELFF
>TRBJ2-3|NA|NA|TRBV7-3
TGTGCCAGCAGCCTCGGGAGTAACACGGGAACAGATACGCAGTATTTT
CASSLGSNTGTDTQYF
>TRBJ2-7|TRBD2|NA|TRBV7-9
TGTGCCAGCAGCTTAGTACGACTAGCGGGGGCCTACGAGCAGTACTTC
CASSLVRLAGAYEQYF
>TRBJ2-7|TRBD2|NA|TRBV7-2
TGTGCCAGCAGCTTCACTAGCGGGAGCTACGAGCAGTACTTC
CASSFTSGSYEQYF
>TRBJ2-5|NA|NA|TRBV4-1
TGCGCCAGCAGCCAAGATGCGGGACAGAACTACCAAGAGACCCAGTACTTC
CASSQDAGQNYQETQYF
>TRBJ1-1|NA|NA|TRBV19
TGTGCCAGTAGTCCCGACAGTTTCCAGGCTTTCTTT
CASSPDSFQAFF
>TRBJ2-7|TRBD1|NA|TRBV9
TGTGCCAGCAGCGCAACCGGGACAGTCTACGAGCAGTACTTC
CASSATGTVYEQYF
>TRBJ2-1|NA|NA|TRBV27
TGTGCCAGCAGTCCTCGACTAGTCAATGAGCAGTTCTTC
CASSPRLVNEQFF
>TRBJ2-7|TRBD2|NA|TRBV6-1
TGTGCCAGCAAGCCGAGCGGGAGAGGGGTTTACGAGCAGTACTTC
CASKPSGRGVYEQYF
>TRBJ2-5|TRBD2|NA|TRBV6-1
TGTGCCAGCACGCGGGTAGCGGGGAACAAAGAGACCCAGTACTTC
CASTRVAGNKETQYF
>TRBJ2-7|NA|NA|TRBV5-8
TGTGCCAGCAGCTCCATCGTAGGTACAGGGATCTACGAGCAGTACTTC
CASSSIVGTGIYEQYF
>TRBJ2-6|NA|NA|TRBV11-2
TGTGCCAGCAGCCCGAGTGGGGCCAACGTCCTGACTTTC
CASSPSGANVLTF
>TRBJ2-7|NA|NA|TRBV2
TGTGCCAGCAGTGACAGGGCAAATCCCTACGAGCAGTACTTC
CASSDRANPYEQYF
>TRBJ2-1|TRBD2|NA|TRBV27
TGTGCCAGCAGCCTCTCTAGCGGAAGCTCCTACAATGAGCAGTTCTTC
CASSLSSGSSYNEQFF
>TRBJ2-3|TRBD2|NA|TRBV5-3
TGTGCCAGAAGCCCGAAAGGGACTAGCGGGAGTTTCAGTTTCGCCGATACGCAGTATTTT
CARSPKGTSGSFSFADTQYF
>TRBJ2-1|TRBD2|NA|TRBV9
TGTGCCAGCAGCGTAGTTGGGACTAGCGGGAATGAGCAGTTCTTC
CASSVVGTSGNEQFF
>TRBJ2-7|NA|NA|TRBV30
TGTGCCTGGAGCAGCGGCTACGAGCAGTACTTC
CAWSSGYEQYF
>TRBJ2-3|TRBD2|NA|TRBV7-2
TGTGCCAGCAGCCGAAGGGCGGGAGGGGGCACAGATACGCAGTATTTT
CASSRRAGGGTDTQYF
>TRBJ2-1|TRBD1|once|TRBV28
TGTGCCAGCAGTTTGTCCAAACCCGGGACAGGGGATTACAATGAGCAGTTCTTC
CASSLSKPGTGDYNEQFF